This TCR beta chain appears in the sequencing data of a study of cytomegalovirus exposure and HLA in healthy donors. As for the study in general: A subsequent analysis reported that the 120 validation repertoires were produced on the same platform that had also been used for the 666 first-cohort repertoires. General study results and limits: According to a subsequent analysis, TCR clusters from the first cohort were inclined to appear together in the 110 or so validation repertoires. Rarity marked most TCR sequences, yet some public TCRs occurred in many donors. Cytomegalovirus-associated TCR beta chains were listed, numbering 150 to 200.

Trimming stripped 7 bases from V and 5 bases from J, with 18 bases between. Germline loops: CDR1 MNHNS, CDR2 SASEGT. The CDR3 is made up of 15 amino acids. Clones were read by immunoSEQ multiplex PCR, and TCRdb kept only the in-frame ones, dropping some. The table lists hundreds of thousands of clones, 75% to 90% of them singletons. Comment on this clone: Its target is not known.

This TCR came from a woman between 18 and 29 years old in good health and CMV-seronegative. The chain joins TRBV6-1 to TRBJ1-5; unclear D gene. Sample: PBMCs. Written as DNA, the CDR3 is TGTGCCAGCACCATCTCAGCGGAAACAGATCAGCCCCAGCATTTT. Amino acids: CASTISAETDQPQHF.